Each of the 32 T cell receptor beta chains below was sequenced from the same sample in a study of CXCR3-negative and CXCR3-positive naive CD8 T cells. In preparing the TRB cDNA libraries, 5' RACE with UMI labels was used. TCRdb re-called the 5' RACE reads and shows each CDR3 protein once, DNA omitted. This sample's table reports 140,000 to 150,000 distinct CDR3 sequences. Study-wide results and caveats: TRB CDR3 hydrophobicity was greater in CXCR3-positive naive cells than in CXCR3-negative naive cells.

These receptors' targets are unknown. Sequenced sample: naive CXCR3+ CD8+ T cells from blood. Described subset: CD45RO-CCR7+CD27+CD95- naive CD8+ T cells expressing CXCR3 (TNR3+). These receptors were obtained from a human donor in good health. Some clones in this sample may be carry-over from other donors' samples.

V is TRBV29-1 and J is TRBJ2-1; TCRdb designates TRBD1, a call that cannot be tested without DNA. The CDR3 is 14 amino acids. Germline CDR1 SQVTM, CDR2 ANQGSEA. CDR3 sequence: CSVIGQGSYNEQFF.

This chain uses TRBV5-4 with TRBJ1-1; the D gene TCRdb calls, TRBD1, cannot be checked with no DNA. This CDR3 spans 13 amino acids. Germline CDR1 SGHNT, CDR2 YYREEE (reference sequence). This CDR3 reads CASSFGTGGTLAF. The full variable domain, in which reference TRBV5-4 and TRBJ1-1 provide the parts outside the CDR3, is ETGVTQSPTHLIKTRGQQVTLRCSSQSGHNTVSWYQQALGQGPQFIFQYYREEENGRGNFPPRFSGLQFPNYSSELNVNALELDDSALYLCASSFGTGGTLAFGQGTRLTVV.

The rearrangement joins TRBV10-3 to TRBJ2-5. This CDR3 region has 15 residues. CDR1 ENHRY and CDR2 SYGVKD come from the germline V gene. The CDR3 sequence is CAISESDGYTRTQYF.

The gene calls are TRBV7-8 and TRBJ2-3; TCRdb names TRBD1, which stays unverified in the absence of DNA. CDR1 SGHVS and CDR2 FQNEAQ come from the germline V gene. The CDR3 spans 14 residues. CDR3 sequence reads: CASSPWTSSDTQYF.

The rearrangement joins TRBV14 to TRBJ1-2. CDR1 is SGHDN, CDR2 FVKESK, per germline. The CDR3 sequence is 14 residues long. The CDR3 loop reads CASSQGYLNYGYTF.

J is TRBJ2-1 and V is TRBV29-1; TCRdb outputs TRBD1, but without DNA this stays unchecked. Germline V gene lookup returns CDR1 SQVTM and CDR2 ANQGSEA. There are 14 residues in the CDR3. CDR3 in amino acids: CSVGTSSSYNEQFF.

This chain connects TRBV29-1 to TRBJ1-1; TCRdb's assignment of TRBD1 cannot be checked, as there is no DNA. The CDR3 sequence is 12 residues long. Germline V gene sequence: CDR1 SQVTM, CDR2 ANQGSEA. CDR3 region: CSVLGQTYEAFF.

This chain uses TRBV12-3 or TRBV12-4 with TRBJ1-1; TCRdb picks TRBD1, but there is no DNA to check that call. This CDR3 comprises 14 residues. The CDR3 loop reads CASSSRLLLAGAFF.

The V gene is TRBV7-6, the J gene TRBJ2-7; TCRdb calls TRBD1, which cannot be checked without DNA. Germline assignment: CDR1 SGHVS and CDR2 FNYEAQ. The CDR3 length is 13 residues. CDR3 protein: CASSEGQGSEQYF.

The rearrangement joins TRBV7-6 to TRBJ2-3; the D call of TRBD2 rests on TCRdb alone, since no DNA is present to check it. CDR3 length: 15 amino acids. The germline gives CDR1 SGHVS, CDR2 FNYEAQ. CDR3: CASSYTGLSTDTQYF.

CDR3 sequence reads: CASSHPGTGVDEQYF. This sequence joins TRBV4-1 and TRBJ2-7; there is no DNA to check the TCRdb D call of TRBD1. The germline CDR1 and CDR2 sequences are MGHRA and YSYEKL. The CDR3 consists of 15 residues.

The chain employs TRBV12-3 or TRBV12-4 and TRBJ2-5; TCRdb indicates TRBD1, and absent DNA this call remains unverified. CDR3 length: 14 amino acids. Here the CDR3 reads CASSPQGRRETQYF.

The V call is TRBV29-1, the J call TRBJ2-1; the TCRdb call, TRBD2, lacks DNA for checking. CDR1 is SQVTM, CDR2 ANQGSEA, per germline. There are 14 residues in the CDR3. CDR3 residues: CSVDSSRGRDEQFF.

The chain combines TRBV20-1 with TRBJ2-3; there is no DNA to check the TCRdb D call of TRBD2. Germline V gene sequence: CDR1 DFQATT, CDR2 SNEGSKA (reference sequence). The CDR3 loop spans 18 amino acids. CDR3 residues: CSARVIEGLAGITDTQYF.

This rearrangement joins TRBV5-4 to TRBJ1-2; the TCRdb D gene call, TRBD1, has no DNA to confirm it. This CDR3 region has 15 residues. Germline CDR1 SGHNT, CDR2 YYREEE (reference sequence). The CDR3 sequence: CASSVDRELNYGYTF.

The J gene is TRBJ2-2, the V gene TRBV20-1. Per germline, CDR1 DFQATT and CDR2 SNEGSKA (reference sequence). The CDR3 contains 12 residues. This chain's CDR3 is CSARFPTGELFF.

This chain joins TRBV20-1 and TRBJ2-5; the D gene TCRdb calls, TRBD2, cannot be checked with no DNA. The length of the CDR3 is 14 residues. Germline assignment: CDR1 DFQATT and CDR2 SNEGSKA (reference sequence). The CDR3 sequence: CSATSGGASETQYF.

The genes are TRBV7-9 and TRBJ2-1; lacking DNA, the TRBD2 call made by TCRdb goes unchecked. This CDR3 contains 11 residues. Germline lookup yields CDR1 SEHNR and CDR2 FQNEAQ (reference sequence). CDR3 amino acids: CASSSPPEQFF.

The J gene is TRBJ2-1, the V gene TRBV13; the TRBD1 assignment by TCRdb is unverifiable without DNA. This CDR3 spans 15 amino acids. CDR1 is PRHDT, CDR2 FYEKMQ, per germline (reference sequence). The CDR3 reads CASSSRGPTYNEQFF.

The V gene is TRBV6-5, the J gene TRBJ2-1; TCRdb lists TRBD2, though no DNA is available to test this call. The CDR3 covers 16 residues. Germline assignment: CDR1 MNHEY and CDR2 SVGAGI. CDR3 sequence: CASSYSAGTRLHEQFF.

This chain uses TRBV12-3 or TRBV12-4 with TRBJ2-1; without DNA, the TCRdb call of TRBD2 cannot be checked. The CDR3 totals 13 residues. The CDR3 is CASSPGLGGEQFF.

This chain's CDR3 is CASSLGGQDIYGYTF. The rearrangement links TRBV13 to TRBJ1-2. Germline CDR1 PRHDT, CDR2 FYEKMQ (reference sequence). The CDR3 totals 15 residues.

The rearrangement joins TRBV10-1 to TRBJ2-1; the D call from TCRdb, TRBD1, cannot be confirmed without DNA. The CDR3 contains 15 residues. CDR1 is WNHNN and CDR2 is SYGVQD in the germline V gene (reference sequence). The CDR3 sequence is CASSDARPWMDEQFF.

The chain carries TRBV5-1 and TRBJ2-1; with no DNA, the TCRdb D assignment of TRBD1 cannot be verified. Germline CDR1 is SGHRS and CDR2 is YFSETQ. The CDR3 extends over 16 amino acids. This chain's CDR3 is CASSLGQGLGFGEQFF.

The chain recombines TRBV21-1 with TRBJ2-2. TRBV21-1 is a recognized pseudogene. The CDR3 is 16 residues long. CDR3 protein: CASSKENSPNTGELFF.

The CDR3 is CASSRLGLTDTQYF. V is TRBV7-3 and J is TRBJ2-3; the TRBD2 assignment by TCRdb is unverifiable without DNA. Germline loops: CDR1 SGHTA, CDR2 FQGTGA. The CDR3 contains 14 residues.

J is TRBJ1-1 and V is TRBV5-1; there is no DNA to check the TCRdb D call of TRBD1. Germline-derived CDR1 and CDR2 are SGHRS and YFSETQ. The CDR3 is 14 amino acids. This CDR3 reads CAGSLAGGTTEAFF.

V gene TRBV18 combines with J gene TRBJ2-7; TCRdb names TRBD2, which stays unverified in the absence of DNA. The CDR3 spans 16 residues. Germline CDR1 KGHSH, CDR2 LQKENI. This CDR3 reads CASSPEAGGHLSEQYF. Combining the CDR3 with reference TRBV18 and TRBJ2-7 gives the whole variable domain NAGVMQNPRHLVRRRGQEARLRCSPMKGHSHVYWYRQLPEEGLKFMVYLQKENIIDESGMPKERFSAEFPKEGPSILRIQQVVRGDSAAYFCASSPEAGGHLSEQYFGPGTRLTVT.

V gene TRBV6-5 combines with J gene TRBJ2-7; the D call of TRBD1 rests on TCRdb alone, since no DNA is present to check it. The CDR3 runs to 13 residues. Germline CDR1 MNHEY, CDR2 SVGAGI. The CDR3 region is CASGPRGTYEQYF.

CDR3 amino acids: CSVYGGNTGELFF. The chain has TRBV29-1 and TRBJ2-2; no DNA is available, so the TRBD1 call from TCRdb remains unchecked. From germline, CDR1 is SQVTM and CDR2 ANQGSEA. The CDR3 covers 13 residues.

The chain joins TRBV27 to TRBJ1-3. Germline lookup yields CDR1 MNHEY and CDR2 SMNVEV (reference sequence). This CDR3 is built from 15 residues. The CDR3 sequence is CASSLTRGSGNTIYF.

The V gene is TRBV29-1, the J gene TRBJ2-1; TCRdb gives TRBD1 as the D gene, but with no DNA this cannot be confirmed. This CDR3 has 15 amino acids. Germline lookup yields CDR1 SQVTM and CDR2 ANQGSEA. This chain's CDR3 is CSVGSRETGGNEQFF.